These T cell receptor beta chains were read from a single sample in a study of blood T cell repertoires in COVID-19. TCRdb's copy holds only in-frame clones and misses some; the assay was immunoSEQ multiplex PCR. The top ten hold approximately 17% of the sample, which has around 100,000 clones, about nine tenths seen once. Sequenced input: peripheral blood. The receptor set was obtained from a woman of 80 years or more in a cohort sampled during active COVID-19. The CDR3 runs from the conserved cysteine through the conserved F or W. Each record gives: D gene, V gene, J gene, clone size, CDR3 protein, CDR3 DNA. The D gene is left open where the match is weak. The size entry is marked missing in some rows and otherwise reads once, few, many or a size class.

D: TRBD2
V: TRBV5-4
J: TRBJ2-1
size: -
CDR3: CASSWERGLASYNEQFF
DNA: TGTGCCAGCAGCTGGGAAAGGGGACTAGCCTCCTACAATGAGCAGTTCTTC

D: TRBD1
V: TRBV27
J: TRBJ1-3
size: -
CDR3: CASKKIQGLDTIYF
DNA: TGTGCCAGCAAAAAAATACAGGGGTTGGACACCATATATTTT

D: -
V: TRBV6-5
J: TRBJ1-1
size: few
CDR3: CASSYSMGLMNTEAFF
DNA: TGTGCCAGCAGTTACTCGATGGGACTCATGAACACTGAAGCTTTCTTT

D: TRBD1
V: TRBV11-2
J: TRBJ1-2
size: -
CDR3: CASSPEGGTGWFGYTF
DNA: TGTGCCAGCAGCCCGGAGGGGGGGACAGGGTGGTTTGGCTACACCTTC

D: TRBD1
V: TRBV6-5
J: TRBJ2-1
size: -
CDR3: CASSRQGSRSHEQFF
DNA: TGTGCCAGCAGTCGACAGGGGTCTCGAAGCCATGAGCAGTTCTTC

D: TRBD1
V: TRBV3-1/TRBV3-2
J: TRBJ1-5
size: -
CDR3: CASSQATGPNQPQHF
DNA: TGTGCCAGCAGCCAAGCGACAGGGCCAAATCAGCCCCAGCATTTT

D: -
V: TRBV7-2
J: TRBJ2-5
size: -
CDR3: CASSHYAPVFQETQYF
DNA: TGTGCCAGCAGCCACTACGCCCCAGTATTCCAAGAGACCCAGTACTTC

D: TRBD1
V: TRBV19
J: TRBJ1-3
size: -
CDR3: CASKGQGTGNTIYF
DNA: TGTGCCAGTAAGGGACAGGGGACTGGAAACACCATATATTTT

D: TRBD2
V: TRBV5-6
J: TRBJ2-7
size: -
CDR3: CASSSIGREGHEQYF
DNA: TGTGCCAGCAGCTCTATCGGGCGGGAGGGCCACGAGCAGTACTTC

D: -
V: TRBV2
J: TRBJ2-5
size: -
CDR3: CARGGAWVQETQYF
DNA: TGTGCCAGGGGGGGGGCGTGGGTCCAAGAGACCCAGTACTTC

D: -
V: TRBV12-3/TRBV12-4
J: TRBJ1-5
size: few
CDR3: CASIGGANQPQHF
DNA: TGTGCCAGCATTGGAGGGGCTAATCAGCCCCAGCATTTT

D: TRBD2
V: TRBV7-2
J: TRBJ2-7
size: -
CDR3: CASSQTTSGSYEQYF
DNA: TGTGCCAGCAGCCAAACGACTAGCGGGAGTTACGAGCAGTACTTC

D: TRBD2
V: TRBV5-4
J: TRBJ2-2
size: -
CDR3: CASSSGLAKHTGELFF
DNA: TGTGCCAGCAGCTCGGGACTAGCGAAACACACCGGGGAGCTGTTTTTT

D: TRBD1
V: TRBV10-3
J: TRBJ2-2
size: -
CDR3: CAIRETGDGAELFF
DNA: TGTGCCATCAGGGAGACAGGGGACGGGGCGGAGCTGTTTTTT

D: -
V: TRBV3-1/TRBV3-2
J: TRBJ2-1
size: -
CDR3: CASSPTQSSYNEQFF
DNA: TGTGCCAGCAGCCCGACTCAGAGCTCCTACAATGAGCAGTTCTTC

D: -
V: TRBV5-4
J: TRBJ2-5
size: -
CDR3: CASSLKGGTQETQYF
DNA: TGTGCCAGCAGCTTGAAAGGCGGGACCCAAGAGACCCAGTACTTC

D: -
V: TRBV27
J: TRBJ1-2
size: -
CDR3: CASKAGNYGYTF
DNA: TGTGCCAGCAAGGCAGGGAACTATGGCTACACCTTC

D: -
V: TRBV6-6
J: TRBJ1-1
size: -
CDR3: CASSSRPGNTEAFF
DNA: TGTGCCAGCAGTTCCCGTCCGGGGAACACTGAAGCTTTCTTT

D: -
V: TRBV28
J: TRBJ2-2
size: -
CDR3: CAIEGNTGELFF
DNA: TGTGCCATAGAGGGGAACACCGGGGAGCTGTTTTTT

D: -
V: TRBV10-3
J: TRBJ2-1
size: -
CDR3: CATDQGYEQFF
DNA: TGTGCCACGGACCAGGGTTATGAGCAGTTCTTC

D: -
V: TRBV6-5
J: TRBJ2-7
size: -
CDR3: CASSLEPRGEQYF
DNA: TGTGCCAGCAGTCTAGAACCCCGGGGCGAGCAGTACTTC

D: -
V: TRBV12-3/TRBV12-4
J: TRBJ2-1
size: -
CDR3: CASSRLTSIEQFF
DNA: TGTGCCAGCAGTCGATTGACTAGTATTGAGCAGTTCTTC

D: TRBD1
V: TRBV6-5
J: TRBJ2-1
size: -
CDR3: CASRTGSGNEQFF
DNA: TGTGCCAGCAGGACAGGGTCAGGCAATGAGCAGTTCTTC

D: -
V: TRBV5-1
J: TRBJ2-3
size: -
CDR3: CASSLGHAGTDTQYF
DNA: TGCGCCAGCAGCTTGGGTCACGCGGGCACAGATACGCAGTATTTT

D: -
V: TRBV6-2/TRBV6-3
J: TRBJ2-3
size: -
CDR3: CASSSLVDTQYF
DNA: TGTGCCAGCAGTTCCTTAGTGGATACGCAGTATTTT

D: TRBD1
V: TRBV27
J: TRBJ1-4
size: -
CDR3: CASSRGLVNEKLFF
DNA: TGTGCCAGCTCGAGGGGGCTCGTTAATGAAAAACTGTTTTTT

D: -
V: TRBV5-1
J: TRBJ2-2
size: -
CDR3: CASSLLTIFDTGELFF
DNA: TGCGCCAGCAGCTTATTAACTATTTTTGACACCGGGGAGCTGTTTTTT

D: TRBD2
V: TRBV4-2
J: TRBJ2-2
size: few
CDR3: CASSQTRGGSNGELFF
DNA: TGTGCCAGCAGCCAAACGCGAGGCGGGAGCAACGGGGAGCTGTTTTTT

D: -
V: TRBV27
J: TRBJ2-1
size: -
CDR3: CASSFLVGRLSSYNEQFF
DNA: TGTGCCAGCAGTTTTTTGGTGGGTAGACTGAGCTCCTACAATGAGCAGTTCTTC